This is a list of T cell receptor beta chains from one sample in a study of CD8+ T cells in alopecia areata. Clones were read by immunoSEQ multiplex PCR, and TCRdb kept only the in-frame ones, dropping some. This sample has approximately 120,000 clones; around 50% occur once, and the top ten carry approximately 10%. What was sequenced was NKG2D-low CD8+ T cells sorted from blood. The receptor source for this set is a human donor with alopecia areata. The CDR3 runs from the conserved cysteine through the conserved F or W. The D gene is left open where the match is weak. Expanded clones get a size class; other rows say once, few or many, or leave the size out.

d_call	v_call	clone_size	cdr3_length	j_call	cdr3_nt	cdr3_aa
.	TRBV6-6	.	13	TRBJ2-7	TGTGCCAGCACCTACACTCTTTCCTACGAGCAGTACTTC	CASTYTLSYEQYF
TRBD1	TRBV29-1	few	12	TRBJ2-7	TGCAGCGGCGGGACAGGGATCTACGAGCAGTACTTC	CSGGTGIYEQYF
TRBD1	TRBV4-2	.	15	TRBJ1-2	TGTGCCAGCAGCCAAGATATGTCAGGGGGCGACGGCTACACCTTC	CASSQDMSGGDGYTF
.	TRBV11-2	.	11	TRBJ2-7	TGTGCCAGCAGCTTCTCCTCCGAGCAGTACTTC	CASSFSSEQYF
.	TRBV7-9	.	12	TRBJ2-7	TGTGCCAGCAGCGCCGGGGCTTACGAGCAGTACTTC	CASSAGAYEQYF
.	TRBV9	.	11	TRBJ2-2	TGTGCCAGCAGCGTCTCCGGGGAGCTGTTTTTT	CASSVSGELFF
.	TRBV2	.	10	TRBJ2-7	TGTGCCAGCAGAGCCCACGAGCAGTACTTC	CASRAHEQYF
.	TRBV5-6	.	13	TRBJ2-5	TGTGCCAGCAGCTCCGGACAGAAAGAGACCCAGTACTTC	CASSSGQKETQYF
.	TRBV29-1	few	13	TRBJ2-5	TGCAGCGTTGAAGATCTGAGCCAGGAGACCCAGTACTTC	CSVEDLSQETQYF
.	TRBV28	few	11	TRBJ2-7	TGTGCCAGCAGTTTAGGAGGCGAGCAGTACTTC	CASSLGGEQYF
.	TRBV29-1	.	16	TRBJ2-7	TGCAGCGTTGAATCGCCTTTGGGCAGGCACTCCTACGAGCAGTACTTC	CSVESPLGRHSYEQYF
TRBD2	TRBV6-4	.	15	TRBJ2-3	TGTGCCAGCAGCCGGACTAGCGGGGGCACAGATACGCAGTATTTT	CASSRTSGGTDTQYF
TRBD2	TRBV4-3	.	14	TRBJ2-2	TGCGCCAGCACTCAGCGGGGGGACACCGGGGAGCTGTTTTTT	CASTQRGDTGELFF
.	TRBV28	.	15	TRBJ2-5	TGTGCCAGCAGTTTAGACAGGCCGTCCCAAGAGACCCAGTACTTC	CASSLDRPSQETQYF
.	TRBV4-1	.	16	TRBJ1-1	TGCGCCAGCAGCCAAGAGTTGGAAGGGGTTGGCACTGAAGCTTTCTTT	CASSQELEGVGTEAFF
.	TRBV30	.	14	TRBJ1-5	TGTGCCTGGAGTGTACAAGGCGAGCGCCAGCCCCAGCATTTT	CAWSVQGERQPQHF